This TCR beta chain was identified during a study of response to subunit inactivated influenza vaccine. Study-wide results and caveats: The authors put forward the suggestion that each seasonal influenza vaccination may bring in only a limited number of new T cells.

The J segment lost 0 bases and the V segment lost 3 bases, leaving 13 bases of the junction unmatched. This CDR3 has 20 residues. Germline assignment: CDR1 LGHNA and CDR2 YSLEER. As regards this clonotype: Antigen unknown.

TCRdb independently ran MiXCR on the RT-PCR reads; one entry per CDR3 protein. Of around 500,000 distinct CDR3 sequences in the sample, 9.5% to 13% were seen once. The V call is TRBV4-3, the J call TRBJ2-6; 8 bases line up with TRBD1. The clonotype comes from a man aged 50 to 60 who received an inactivated influenza vaccine. The starting material was PBMCs from blood, obtained 40 to 50 days after vaccination. CDR3 protein: CASSHPVAGTGLSGANVLTF. CDR3 DNA sequence: TGCGCCAGCAGCCATCCCGTCGCCGGGACAGGACTCTCTGGGGCCAACGTCCTGACTTTC.